This TCR beta chain was sequenced during a study of tumor T cells in aggressive B-cell lymphoma. Germline V gene data show CDR1 as MDHEN and CDR2 as SYDVKM. This CDR3 is 13 amino acids long. Trimming removed 8 bases at V and 0 bases at J, with 9 bases between. The repertoire was sequenced with immunoSEQ multiplex PCR; TCRdb's copy has only in-frame clones and lacks some. The sample records approximately 11,000 clones, 89% being singletons. Sequencing input: tumor tissue. The V and J genes are TRBV28 and TRBJ2-3, with D possibly matching TRBD2 (5 bases). The clonotype originates from an adult with diffuse large B cell lymphoma. CDR3 coding DNA: TGTGCCAGCGGTCCGGGGAGCACAGATACGCAGTATTTT. Residues: CASGPGSTDTQYF. The whole variable domain, remainder taken from reference TRBV28 and TRBJ2-3, is DVKVTQSSRYLVKRTGEKVFLECVQDMDHENMFWYRQDPGLGLRLIYFSYDVKMKEKGDIPEGYSVSREKKERFSLILESASTNQTSMYLCASGPGSTDTQYFGPGTRLTVL.